Described below is a single T cell receptor (beta chain) sequence and its context. Its antigen is currently not known. No clone much larger than this one lies a single base away; base qualities are absent. In Seattle, one collaborating source enrolled patients while the infection was active and tracked those patients longitudinally over the course of disease. The collaborating institutions used their own protocols to collect whole blood in K2EDTA tubes. For TCRbeta analysis, collaborators shipped samples as frozen whole blood, isolated PBMCs, or DNA extracted from either of those sample types. This record belongs to a study of blood T cell repertoires in COVID-19 (dated by TCRdb to 2019 to 2021). Turning to the overall study: The collaborator samples originated in the United States, Italy and Spain and spanned the acute and convalescent phases of COVID-19. Where HLA class I and class II types were available, the types were taken from metadata supplied by the sample provider, not from assay-based typing. Sample metadata almost always included a de-identified subject ID, COVID-19 status, age in years and sex. The material from the prospective study consisted of cDNA or gDNA derived from T cells, B-cell-depleted T cells, or PBMCs. The repertoires were released in a freely available public database meant as a resource for research on the immune response to SARS-CoV-2. Subjects who had been exposed to COVID-19, were actively infected with it, or had recovered from it provided the deeply sampled blood TCRbeta repertoires that made up the dataset. Samples came from the ongoing ImmuneRACE study (first 160 participants) plus 1,254 subjects from 6 global collaborators.

The paper's findings and limits, for the study overall: Clinical and demographic metadata were provided uncurated, with the amount varying by source and participant.

TCRbeta CDR3 regions were amplified from genomic DNA using the immunoSEQ Assay, a bias-controlled multiplex PCR. The authors processed their data as follows. Nucleated cell counts per sample were estimated from amplification of reference gene primers within the assay. To quantify the absolute abundance of each unique TCRbeta CDR3 rearrangement, sequence reads were collapsed and filtered. Productive Simpson clonality was computed per sample as the square root of Simpson's diversity index over productive rearrangements. TCRdb obtained this table from immuneACCESS and retained in-frame rearrangements with V and J assigned. These tables miss some clones; where compared with another copy, unresolved V genes account for less than half of the shortfall, and the remainder is unexplained. V and J calls plus clone size are reproduced from that table; the DNA served to infer D and trimming. For this sample the table gives some 150,000 clones, of which roughly 80% were detected only once. The ten largest clones take up around 13% of the sample.

This sequence originates from a woman between 70 and 85 years old with COVID-19, enrolled during active disease. Input material: peripheral blood.

The bases are TGTGCCAGCAGTGAACTTGGGACAGGGACAGGGAAGACCCAGTACTTC. This encodes CASSELGTGTGKTQYF. This chain is built from TRBV2 and TRBJ2-5, with 9 central nucleotides matching TRBD1. From a lookup of the germline V gene, CDR1 and CDR2 are SNHLY and FYNNEI. The V end gives up 2 bases and the J end 6 bases, leaving 10 bases in the junction not matched to a gene. From the cysteine through the phenylalanine, the CDR3 covers 16 amino acids. The retained sequence is limited to the CDR3, 48 bases, with the frame set at the first base.